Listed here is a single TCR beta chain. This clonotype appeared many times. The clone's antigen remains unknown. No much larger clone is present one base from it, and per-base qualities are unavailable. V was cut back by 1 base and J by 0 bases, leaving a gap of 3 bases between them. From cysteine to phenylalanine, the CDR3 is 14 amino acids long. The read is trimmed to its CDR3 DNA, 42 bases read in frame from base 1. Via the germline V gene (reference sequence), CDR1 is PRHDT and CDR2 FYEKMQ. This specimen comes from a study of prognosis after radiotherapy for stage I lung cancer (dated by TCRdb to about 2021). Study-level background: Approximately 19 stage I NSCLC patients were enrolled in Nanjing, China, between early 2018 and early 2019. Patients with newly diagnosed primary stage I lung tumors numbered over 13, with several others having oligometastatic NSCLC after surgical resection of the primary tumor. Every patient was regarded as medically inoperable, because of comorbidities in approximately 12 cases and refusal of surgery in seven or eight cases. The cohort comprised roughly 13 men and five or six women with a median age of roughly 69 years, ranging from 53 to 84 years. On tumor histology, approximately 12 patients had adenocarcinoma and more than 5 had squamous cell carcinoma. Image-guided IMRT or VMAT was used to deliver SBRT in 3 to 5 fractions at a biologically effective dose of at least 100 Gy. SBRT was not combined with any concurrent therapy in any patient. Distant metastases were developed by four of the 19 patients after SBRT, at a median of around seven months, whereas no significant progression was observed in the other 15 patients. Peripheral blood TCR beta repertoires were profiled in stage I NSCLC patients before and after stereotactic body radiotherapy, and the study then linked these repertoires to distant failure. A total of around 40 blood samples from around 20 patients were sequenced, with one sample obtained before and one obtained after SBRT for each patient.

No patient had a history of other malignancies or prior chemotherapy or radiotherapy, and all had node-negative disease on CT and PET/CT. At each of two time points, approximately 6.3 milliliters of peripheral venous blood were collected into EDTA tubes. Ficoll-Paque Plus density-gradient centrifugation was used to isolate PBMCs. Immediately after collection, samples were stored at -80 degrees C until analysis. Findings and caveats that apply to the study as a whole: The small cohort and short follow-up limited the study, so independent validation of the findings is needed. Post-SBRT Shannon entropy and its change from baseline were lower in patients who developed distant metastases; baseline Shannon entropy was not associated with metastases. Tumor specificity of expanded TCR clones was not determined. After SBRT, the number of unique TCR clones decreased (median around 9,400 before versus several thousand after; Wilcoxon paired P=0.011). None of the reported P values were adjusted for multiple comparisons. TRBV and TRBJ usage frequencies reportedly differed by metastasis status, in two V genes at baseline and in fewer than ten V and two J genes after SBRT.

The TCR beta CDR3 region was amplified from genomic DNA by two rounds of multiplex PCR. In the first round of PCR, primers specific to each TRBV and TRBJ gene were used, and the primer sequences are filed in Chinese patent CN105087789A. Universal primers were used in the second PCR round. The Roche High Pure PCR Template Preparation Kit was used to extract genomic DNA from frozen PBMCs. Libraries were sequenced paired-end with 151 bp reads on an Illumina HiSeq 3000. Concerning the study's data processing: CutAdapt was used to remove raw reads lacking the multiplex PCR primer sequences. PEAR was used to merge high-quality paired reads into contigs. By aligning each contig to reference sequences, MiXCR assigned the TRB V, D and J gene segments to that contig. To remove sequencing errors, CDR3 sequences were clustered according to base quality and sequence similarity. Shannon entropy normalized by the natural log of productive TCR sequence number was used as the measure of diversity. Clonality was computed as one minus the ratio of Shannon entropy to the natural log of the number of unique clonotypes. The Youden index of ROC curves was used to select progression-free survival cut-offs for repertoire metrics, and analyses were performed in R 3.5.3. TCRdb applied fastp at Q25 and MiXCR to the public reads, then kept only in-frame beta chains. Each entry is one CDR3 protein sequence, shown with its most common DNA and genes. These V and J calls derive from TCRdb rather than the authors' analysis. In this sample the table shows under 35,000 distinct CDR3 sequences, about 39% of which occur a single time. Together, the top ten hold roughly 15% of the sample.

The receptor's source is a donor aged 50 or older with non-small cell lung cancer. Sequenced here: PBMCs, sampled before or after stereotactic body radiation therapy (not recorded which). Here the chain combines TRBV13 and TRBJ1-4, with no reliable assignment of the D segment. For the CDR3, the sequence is CASSLAATNEKLFF. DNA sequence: TGTGCCAGCAGCTTAGCTGCAACTAATGAAAAACTGTTTTTT.